Listed below are T cell receptor beta chains from one sample, sequenced in a study of blood T cell repertoires in COVID-19. Sequencing used immunoSEQ multiplex PCR; TCRdb keeps in-frame clones, though not all of them. The table shows 300,000 to 350,000 clones, with about 90% occurring only once. Sequenced input: PBMCs or T cells enriched from blood (not recorded which). These receptors were obtained from a woman in her twenties or thirties who had recovered from COVID-19. The CDR3 runs from the conserved cysteine through the conserved F or W. The D gene is left open where the match is weak. Some rows mark clone size as missing; the rest say once, few, many or name a class of expanded clone.

NA NA TRBJ1-2 TRBV28 CASSLGGGESGYTF TGTGCCAGCAGTTTAGGGGGGGGCGAGTCTGGCTACACCTTC
NA NA TRBJ2-1 TRBV1 CTSTHIIRGSWNEQFF TGCACCAGCACCCACATCATACGGGGGTCTTGGAATGAGCAGTTCTTC
TRBD1 NA TRBJ1-5 TRBV28 CASSSPLGTGDNQPQHF TGTGCCAGCAGTTCACCCTTAGGGACAGGGGACAATCAGCCCCAGCATTTT
NA NA TRBJ1-4 TRBV7-2 CASSLLLGGKGEKLFF TGTGCCAGCAGCTTACTTTTGGGGGGGAAGGGAGAAAAACTGTTTTTT
NA NA TRBJ1-5 TRBV24-1 CATSAFLGEPQHF TGTGCCACCAGTGCCTTCCTCGGGGAGCCCCAGCATTTT
NA few TRBJ1-1 TRBV5-5 CASSSSWRATEAFF TGTGCCAGCAGCTCAAGCTGGAGGGCAACTGAAGCTTTCTTT
NA NA TRBJ2-7 TRBV18 CASSPLAAGSPSEQYF TGTGCCAGCTCACCACTAGCGGCGGGGTCCCCCTCCGAGCAGTACTTC
TRBD2 NA TRBJ2-3 TRBV2 CASSVTSGGPKYTDTQYF TGTGCCAGCAGCGTAACTAGCGGGGGGCCTAAATACACAGATACGCAGTATTTT
NA NA TRBJ1-1 TRBV7-9 CASSLEGGPMNTEAFF TGTGCCAGCAGCTTAGAGGGGGGGCCCATGAACACTGAAGCTTTCTTT
NA NA TRBJ2-7 TRBV30 CAWSWGGPYEQYF TGTGCCTGGAGTTGGGGGGGCCCCTACGAGCAGTACTTC
NA NA TRBJ1-2 TRBV5-4 CASSRAAGGREGYTF TGTGCCAGCAGCCGAGCCGCGGGGGGCCGGGAGGGCTACACCTTC
TRBD1 NA TRBJ2-2 TRBV30 CARHPTGTLNTGELFF TGTGCCCGCCACCCGACAGGGACCTTGAACACCGGGGAGCTGTTTTTT
TRBD1 NA TRBJ1-2 TRBV6-2/TRBV6-3 CASSRGGVYGYTF TGTGCCAGCAGCCGAGGGGGCGTCTATGGCTACACCTTC
TRBD2 NA TRBJ2-2 TRBV28 CASSLIGGSGGLGGELFF TGTGCCAGCAGTTTAATCGGGGGTTCGGGAGGTTTGGGCGGGGAGCTGTTTTTT
TRBD1 NA TRBJ1-1 TRBV29-1 CSVEESGTGHEAFF TGCAGCGTTGAAGAATCCGGGACAGGACATGAAGCTTTCTTT
TRBD2 NA TRBJ2-1 TRBV27 CASSPLQAGGYNEQFF TGTGCCAGCAGCCCCCTCCAAGCGGGGGGATACAATGAGCAGTTCTTC